Each of the 23 T cell receptor beta chains below was sequenced from the same sample in a study of blood T cell repertoires in COVID-19. Some clones are missing from TCRdb's copy, which holds only in-frame ones; the method was immunoSEQ multiplex PCR. The sample has around 180,000 clones; roughly nine tenths are singletons. The sample was peripheral blood. These receptors all stem from a man between 65 and 79 years old with active or convalescent COVID-19.

The chain carries TRBV9 and TRBJ2-1; perhaps TRBD1 as D (6 bases). In germline, CDR1 is SGDLS, CDR2 YYNGEE. This CDR3 comprises 15 residues. Trimming took off 4 bases at V and 0 bases at J, with 11 bases between the two ends. The CDR3 nucleotides read TGTGCCAGCAGCTTAAGGGGGAGCTCCTACAATGAGCAGTTCTTC. It yields the protein CASSLRGSSYNEQFF.

This chain connects TRBV9 to TRBJ2-5; possibly TRBD2 for D (6 bases). This CDR3 spans 13 amino acids. Per the germline V gene, CDR1 is SGDLS and CDR2 is YYNGEE. V lost 0 bases to trimming and J lost 5 bases, with 8 bases between them. The CDR3 sequence is CASSVAGGETQYF. CDR3 coding DNA: TGTGCCAGCAGCGTAGCAGGAGGGGAGACCCAGTACTTC.

The chain joins TRBV29-1 to TRBJ2-7, with TRBD2 as a possible D gene (6 bases). V was pared by 5 bases and J by 6 bases, with 11 bases between. Per germline, CDR1 SQVTM and CDR2 ANQGSEA. The CDR3 runs 11 residues. In nucleotides, the CDR3 is TGCAGCGTTAACCTAGCGAGCGAGCAGTACTTC. Its protein product is CSVNLASEQYF.

This clone was observed once. V usage is TRBV27 and J usage is TRBJ2-1; tentatively, D is TRBD1 (8 bases). Germline V gene lookup returns CDR1 MNHEY and CDR2 SMNVEV (reference sequence). Trimming shortened V by 2 bases and J by 2 bases, and 13 bases separated the two germline ends. The CDR3 contains 16 residues. The DNA of the CDR3 is TGTGCCAGCAGTTTACCTACAGGGGGGGCCTACAATGAGCAGTTCTTC. It yields the protein CASSLPTGGAYNEQFF.

V is TRBV11-1 and J is TRBJ2-7, with 7 bases identical to TRBD1. The ends lost 3 bases at V and 0 bases at J; junction bases unmatched: 5. The length of the CDR3 is 15 residues. Germline CDR1 SGHAT, CDR2 FQDESV (reference sequence). The CDR3 here is CASSFWTGNSYEQYF. The CDR3 nucleotides read TGTGCCAGCAGCTTCTGGACAGGAAACTCCTACGAGCAGTACTTC.

This chain uses TRBV2 with TRBJ2-4; the match to TRBD1 covers 12 bases. CDR3 length: 16 residues. Losses at the gene ends were 2 bases for V and 5 bases for J; bases not matched to a gene: 4. Germline V lookup: CDR1 SNHLY, CDR2 FYNNEI. The CDR3 bases are TGTGCCAGCAGTGAATACGGGACAGGGGGCGAAAACATTCAGTACTTC. Its translation: CASSEYGTGGENIQYF.

The chain recombines TRBV7-9 with TRBJ1-2; no clear D gene. CDR3 size: 15 residues. Germline values: CDR1 SEHNR, CDR2 FQNEAQ (reference sequence). Trimming left V 5 bases short and J 8 bases short, with 21 bases between. CDR3 in DNA: TGTGCCAGCAGCCTACCTACGGCGGAGGATCCCGGCTACACCTTC. Amino acids: CASSLPTAEDPGYTF.

The genes are TRBV28 and TRBJ1-5, with TRBD1 matching over 8 bases. J lost 1 base, V lost 8 bases, and 10 bases had no gene match. Germline-derived CDR1 and CDR2 are MDHEN and SYDVKM. This CDR3 is built from 16 residues. The CDR3: CASWVRGPGSNQPQHF. CDR3 sequence (DNA): TGTGCCAGCTGGGTCAGGGGGCCGGGGAGCAATCAGCCCCAGCATTTT.

In DNA, the CDR3 is TGTGCCAGCAGCACCGGACTAGAGCCAGATACGCAGTATTTT. It codes for CASSTGLEPDTQYF. J is TRBJ2-3 and V is TRBV7-2; 7 bases match TRBD2. V shed 5 bases and J 4 bases; nucleotides not matched to a gene: 6. Germline values: CDR1 SGHTA, CDR2 FQGNSA. This CDR3 spans 14 amino acids.

This clone was counted only a few times. The V and J genes are TRBV6-6 and TRBJ1-6, with 8 bases lining up with TRBD1. The CDR3 runs 17 residues. Losses at the gene ends were 5 bases for V and 0 bases for J; bases not matched to a gene: 6. Germline values: CDR1 MNHNY, CDR2 SVGAGI (reference sequence). The CDR3 sequence is CASSRGQGRSYNSPLHF. The DNA of the CDR3 is TGTGCCAGCAGTCGAGGACAGGGACGCTCCTATAATTCACCCCTCCACTTT.

This clone has only a few counts. V is TRBV28 and J is TRBJ2-5; TRBD2 aligns across 7 bases. CDR3 length: 14 amino acids. V shed 8 bases and J 5 bases; nucleotides not matched to a gene: 11. In germline, CDR1 is MDHEN, CDR2 SYDVKM. This CDR3 is CASLAGDRTETQYF. Written as DNA, the CDR3 is TGTGCCAGCCTTGCGGGAGATAGGACTGAGACCCAGTACTTC.

The sample holds a few counts of this clone. J is TRBJ1-5 and V is TRBV4-1; D possibly corresponds to TRBD1 (5 bases). The CDR3 loop spans 18 amino acids. CDR1 is MGHRA and CDR2 is YSYEKL in the germline V gene. Deletions cut 0 bases from V and 5 bases from J, with 20 bases between. The CDR3 DNA is TGCGCCAGCAGCCAAGATAGGAGTCCCGGAGGGGCTTATCAGCCCCAGCATTTT. It specifies CASSQDRSPGGAYQPQHF.

This clone was observed a single time. The genes are TRBV24-1 and TRBJ2-7; 10 nucleotides agree with TRBD2. The CDR3 consists of 14 residues. The V gene end was trimmed by 5 bases and the J gene end by 0 bases; junction bases not matched to a gene: 0. Per the germline V gene, CDR1 is KGHDR and CDR2 is SFDVKD. The CDR3 sequence is CATSGTSGSYEQYF. As DNA, the CDR3 is TGTGCCACCAGTGGGACTAGCGGCTCCTACGAGCAGTACTTC.

The chain combines TRBV30 with TRBJ1-6; D gene unclear. The V end was cut by 5 bases, the J end by 9 bases, with 17 bases between. From germline, CDR1 is GTSNPN and CDR2 SVGIG (reference sequence). The CDR3 spans 14 residues. The CDR3 loop reads CAWGGETGISPLHF. The CDR3 DNA follows: TGTGCCTGGGGCGGGGAAACGGGGATTTCACCCCTCCACTTT.

To note about this clone: A junction end diverges from the germline sequence, so it may reflect a read error. J is TRBJ2-3 and V is TRBV27, with 7 nucleotides matching TRBD2. CDR1 is MNHEY, CDR2 SMNVEV, per germline (reference sequence). There are 19 residues in the CDR3. The CDR3 is CASSPRWRGSSGRPETQYF. The CDR3 region has the DNA TGTGCCAGCAGCCCAAGGTGGCGAGGGTCTAGCGGACGCCCAGAGACGCAGTATTTT.

The chain has TRBV5-4 and TRBJ1-2, with 9 nucleotides matching TRBD1. The CDR3 is 14 residues long. V trimming: 4 bases; J trimming: 7 bases; junction bases outside the gene matches: 8. Germline assignment: CDR1 SGHNT and CDR2 YYREEE (reference sequence). CDR3 in DNA: TGTGCCAGCAGCGCCGTACAGGGGGCCGTTGGCTACACCTTC. This codes for CASSAVQGAVGYTF.

This chain connects TRBV2 to TRBJ1-4; 11 nucleotides match TRBD1. Germline CDR1 is SNHLY and CDR2 is FYNNEI. This CDR3 contains 16 residues. The V gene end was trimmed by 5 bases and the J gene end by 5 bases; junction bases not matched to a gene: 7. The CDR3 DNA sequence: TGTGCCAGCAGTCCGGGACAGGGGGGCGAGAATGAAAAACTGTTTTTT. This encodes CASSPGQGGENEKLFF.

J is TRBJ1-1 and V is TRBV6-5; possibly TRBD1 for D (5 bases). V lost 0 bases to trimming and J lost 2 bases, with 10 bases between them. Germline V CDR1 and CDR2: MNHEY, SVGAGI. This CDR3 is built from 15 residues. The CDR3 DNA follows: TGTGCCAGCAGTTACTCCAGGGCGGTAAACACTGAAGCTTTCTTT. This encodes CASSYSRAVNTEAFF.

This clone turned up a few times. This rearrangement joins TRBV13 to TRBJ2-7, with 8 bases fitting TRBD2. CDR1 is PRHDT, CDR2 FYEKMQ, per germline (reference sequence). V gave up 5 bases and J gave up 1 base; unmatched junction bases: 13. The CDR3 has 17 amino acids. This CDR3 reads CASSERASGRGSYEQYF. As DNA, the CDR3 is TGTGCCAGCAGCGAGAGGGCTAGCGGGCGGGGATCCTACGAGCAGTACTTC.

This chain links TRBV7-9 with TRBJ1-3, with TRBD1 identical over 7 bases. The CDR3 loop spans 16 amino acids. Trimming cost V 2 bases and J 1 base; bases outside gene matches: 5. The germline CDR1 and CDR2 sequences are SEHNR and FQNEAQ (reference sequence). The CDR3 DNA reads as TGTGCCAGCAGCTTAACAGGGACAGAATCTGGAAACACCATATATTTT. This sequence encodes CASSLTGTESGNTIYF.

The V call is TRBV3-1 (or the pseudogene TRBV3-2), the J call TRBJ2-1; 7 nucleotides match TRBD1. CDR1 LGHDT and CDR2 YNNKEL come from the germline V gene (reference sequence). V trimming: 0 bases; J trimming: 2 bases; junction bases outside the gene matches: 1. The CDR3 sequence is 15 residues long. The DNA of the CDR3 is TGTGCCAGCAGCCAAGACGGGACAGCCTACAATGAGCAGTTCTTC. Translated, it gives CASSQDGTAYNEQFF.

The chain employs TRBV29-1 and TRBJ1-5, with D possibly TRBD1 on 5 matching bases. This CDR3 has 13 residues. Germline CDR1 and CDR2: SQVTM and ANQGSEA. The germline V and J ends were trimmed by 4 bases and 0 bases, with 7 bases remaining between them. The CDR3 sequence is CSVGRGSNQPQHF. CDR3 nucleotides: TGCAGCGTTGGGAGGGGTAGCAATCAGCCCCAGCATTTT.

J is TRBJ1-2 and V is TRBV12-3 or TRBV12-4, with D unclear. The CDR3 is 12 residues long. V was trimmed by 1 base and J by 5 bases, leaving 5 bases between them. In nucleotides, the CDR3 is TGTGCCAGCAGTTTAGGGGAGTATGGCTACACCTTC. Its translation is CASSLGEYGYTF.